These 32 T cell receptor beta chains originate from one sample sequenced in a study of T cells expressing NK-cell markers. TCRdb re-called the 5' RACE reads and catalogs CDR3 proteins one per entry, DNA excluded. Here the sample table reports about 450,000 distinct CDR3 sequences. Sequencing was done on a sample of blood T cells: a sorted CD56 or NKG2C T cell subset, CD4+ or CD8+ T cells, or bulk PBMC T cells (not recorded which). These receptors were collected from a woman between 18 and 70 years old in good health.

V gene TRBV12-3 or TRBV12-4 combines with J gene TRBJ2-1; TCRdb's D call, TRBD1, is unchecked because there is no DNA. The CDR3 spans 14 residues. This CDR3 reads CASTLGGNHNEQFF.

V and J are TRBV9 and TRBJ2-5; there is no DNA to check the TCRdb D call of TRBD2. The germline V gene has CDR1 SGDLS and CDR2 YYNGEE. This CDR3 contains 17 residues. The CDR3 sequence: CASSVALLASPEGTQYF.

The J gene is TRBJ1-2, the V gene TRBV6-5; TCRdb picks TRBD1, but there is no DNA to check that call. CDR3 length equals 14 residues. Germline CDR1 reads MNHEY; CDR2 reads SVGAGI. The CDR3 sequence is CASSLWDRGDGYTF.

The rearrangement links TRBV25-1 to TRBJ1-5. CDR3 length: 14 amino acids. Germline-derived CDR1 and CDR2 are MGHDK and SYGVNS. CDR3 sequence: CASSERADNQPQHF.

The chain has TRBV5-5 and TRBJ2-2; TCRdb picks TRBD1, but there is no DNA to check that call. Germline CDR1 and CDR2: SGHKS and YYEKEE (reference sequence). The CDR3 runs to 16 residues. The CDR3 loop reads CASTLGRGGDTGELFF.

The chain uses TRBV20-1 and TRBJ2-1. Per germline, CDR1 DFQATT and CDR2 SNEGSKA (reference sequence). This CDR3 is built from 15 residues. CDR3 sequence reads: CSATATSSYYNEQFF.

The chain uses TRBV9 and TRBJ2-1. There are 15 residues in the CDR3. Germline values: CDR1 SGDLS, CDR2 YYNGEE. CDR3 in amino acids: CASSVDGPNYNEQFF.

This chain joins TRBV20-1 and TRBJ2-4. CDR3 size: 13 residues. From germline, CDR1 is DFQATT and CDR2 SNEGSKA (reference sequence). The chain's CDR3 is CSARAVAGNIQYF.

The V and J genes are TRBV15 and TRBJ2-1. Germline V gene sequence: CDR1 LNHNV, CDR2 YYDKDF (reference sequence). This CDR3 has 11 residues. The CDR3 protein is CATSRYNEQFF.

The chain uses TRBV20-1 and TRBJ2-3; TCRdb's assignment of TRBD2 cannot be checked, as there is no DNA. The CDR3 length is 16 residues. CDR1 DFQATT and CDR2 SNEGSKA come from the germline V gene (reference sequence). CDR3 residues: CSADITGTSGKDTQYF.

The rearrangement joins TRBV4-1 to TRBJ1-1; TCRdb names TRBD1, which stays unverified in the absence of DNA. Per the germline V gene, CDR1 is MGHRA and CDR2 is YSYEKL. This CDR3 is 15 amino acids long. This chain's CDR3 is CASSRTVQGGTEAFF.

The chain is built from TRBV7-2 and TRBJ1-2. The germline CDR1 and CDR2 sequences are SGHTA and FQGNSA. This CDR3 comprises 14 residues. The CDR3 sequence: CASSLAQGSYGYTF.

J is TRBJ2-5 and V is TRBV7-6; no DNA is available, so the TRBD1 call from TCRdb remains unchecked. Germline-derived CDR1 and CDR2 are SGHVS and FNYEAQ. CDR3 length: 14 residues. CDR3: CASSEPGQKETQYF.

The chain combines TRBV5-1 with TRBJ1-1. The CDR3 totals 15 residues. Germline assignment: CDR1 SGHRS and CDR2 YFSETQ. This CDR3 is CASSLLPTMNTEAFF.

This chain joins TRBV7-2 and TRBJ2-1. The CDR3 has 14 residues. Germline V gene lookup returns CDR1 SGHTA and CDR2 FQGNSA. The CDR3 here is CASSFSGWGWEQFF.

CDR3 sequence: CASRYAGKSETQYF. The chain combines TRBV12-3 or TRBV12-4 with TRBJ2-5; TCRdb's D call, TRBD2, is unchecked because there is no DNA. This CDR3 contains 14 residues.

The chain uses TRBV7-2 and TRBJ2-5; the D call from TCRdb, TRBD2, cannot be confirmed without DNA. The length of the CDR3 is 14 residues. Per germline, CDR1 SGHTA and CDR2 FQGNSA. The CDR3 region is CASRRGSLQETQYF.

The chain couples TRBV3-1 to TRBJ2-1; TCRdb returns TRBD2, unconfirmable since there is no DNA. The CDR3 loop spans 15 amino acids. The germline CDR1 and CDR2 sequences are LGHDT and YNNKEL (reference sequence). This CDR3 is CASRRLSGSYNEQFF.

This CDR3 is CASSLAGTGSVGYTF. The chain employs TRBV7-2 and TRBJ1-2; the D call of TRBD1 rests on TCRdb alone, since no DNA is present to check it. CDR1 is SGHTA and CDR2 is FQGNSA in the germline V gene. There are 15 residues in the CDR3. The whole variable domain, remainder taken from reference TRBV7-2 and TRBJ1-2, is GAGVSQSPSNKVTEKGKDVELRCDPISGHTALYWYRQSLGQGLEFLIYFQGNSAPDKSGLPSDRFSAERTGGSVSTLTIQRTQQEDSAVYLCASSLAGTGSVGYTFGSGTRLTVV.

The chain recombines TRBV12-3 or TRBV12-4 with TRBJ2-7; TCRdb indicates TRBD1, and absent DNA this call remains unverified. The CDR3 consists of 15 residues. CDR3 region: CASSATRGFVYEQYF.

This chain connects TRBV4-3 to TRBJ1-2; TCRdb returns TRBD1, unconfirmable since there is no DNA. The germline V gene encodes CDR1 LGHNA and CDR2 YSLEER. This CDR3 contains 15 residues. CDR3 in amino acids: CASSQDLGQVYGYTF.

The rearrangement joins TRBV6-2 or TRBV6-3 to TRBJ2-2; the D call of TRBD1 rests on TCRdb alone, since no DNA is present to check it. This CDR3 spans 14 amino acids. The germline CDR1 and CDR2 sequences are MNHEY and SVGEGT. The CDR3: CASSDRTATGELFF.

The chain employs TRBV5-6 and TRBJ2-1. Germline CDR1 is SGHDT and CDR2 is YYEEEE. The length of the CDR3 is 15 residues. CDR3 residues: CASSRTGAPDNEQFF.

The chain couples TRBV7-2 to TRBJ2-7. The V gene's germline CDR1 is SGHTA and CDR2 FQGNSA. This CDR3 region has 16 residues. The CDR3 loop reads CASKRGHSAGVYEQYF.

The chain has TRBV12-3 or TRBV12-4 and TRBJ1-2; TCRdb reports TRBD1, a call that lacks DNA to check it against. The CDR3 sequence is 15 residues long. CDR3 residues: CASSPGAVGVKGYTF.

The chain employs TRBV20-1 and TRBJ1-4; TCRdb returns TRBD1, unconfirmable since there is no DNA. CDR1 and CDR2 from the germline V gene are DFQATT and SNEGSKA (reference sequence). The CDR3 consists of 15 residues. Here the CDR3 reads CSAIAPGQGGEKLFF.

The chain joins TRBV20-1 to TRBJ2-3; the D call from TCRdb, TRBD2, cannot be confirmed without DNA. The CDR3 is made up of 11 amino acids. Germline CDR1 is DFQATT and CDR2 is SNEGSKA (reference sequence). Here the CDR3 reads CSARLADTQYF.

V gene TRBV7-9 combines with J gene TRBJ2-3; checking the TCRdb D call of TRBD1 is not possible without DNA. CDR1 and CDR2 from the germline V gene are SEHNR and FQNEAQ (reference sequence). This CDR3 spans 17 amino acids. The CDR3 region is CASSLKRGGPRTDTQYF.

V usage is TRBV7-8 and J usage is TRBJ2-7. Germline CDR1 SGHVS, CDR2 FQNEAQ. The CDR3 covers 14 residues. CDR3 region: CASSLRLDSYEQYF.

The chain joins TRBV13 to TRBJ1-5; TCRdb gives TRBD1 as the D gene, but with no DNA this cannot be confirmed. The germline gives CDR1 PRHDT, CDR2 FYEKMQ (reference sequence). CDR3 size: 18 residues. The CDR3 protein is CASSSSGTGGLGNQPQHF.

V and J are TRBV20-1 and TRBJ1-5; TCRdb designates TRBD1, a call that cannot be tested without DNA. The CDR3 spans 13 residues. The V gene's germline CDR1 is DFQATT and CDR2 SNEGSKA (reference sequence). The CDR3 sequence: CSAREDTTWPQHF.

The rearrangement joins TRBV20-1 to TRBJ2-1. CDR3 size: 11 residues. Germline CDR1 reads DFQATT; CDR2 reads SNEGSKA (reference sequence). CDR3 sequence reads: CRLAGLNEQFF.